This TCR beta chain was identified in a study of beta chain features in type 1 diabetes. Study-wide results and caveats: Reduced insertions and increased deletions marked VDJ junctions in type 1 diabetes patients. cDNA-based reads could over-represent cells with high TCR expression.

The CDR3 is 14 amino acids. The germline V gene has CDR1 LNHDA and CDR2 SQIVND (reference sequence). V lost 10 bases, J lost 2 bases, and 17 bases lay in between. This clone was seen a handful of times. Its matching antigen is unknown. Of the isolated RNA, all was reverse transcribed, and so the sequenced material was expressed TCRB transcripts. Generated by immunoSEQ multiplex PCR, the TCRdb table keeps only in-frame clones and is missing some. The data show 130,000 or so clones, roughly 9.3% seen once. The sample consisted of central memory CD4+ T cells from blood. The chain employs TRBV19 and TRBJ2-5; a weak D match, TRBD1 (6 bases). The TCR comes from a middle-aged woman in good health. CDR3 DNA: TGTGCCACCAAACGAGGGGGACGGCAAGAGACCCAGTACTTC. Amino acids: CATKRGGRQETQYF.